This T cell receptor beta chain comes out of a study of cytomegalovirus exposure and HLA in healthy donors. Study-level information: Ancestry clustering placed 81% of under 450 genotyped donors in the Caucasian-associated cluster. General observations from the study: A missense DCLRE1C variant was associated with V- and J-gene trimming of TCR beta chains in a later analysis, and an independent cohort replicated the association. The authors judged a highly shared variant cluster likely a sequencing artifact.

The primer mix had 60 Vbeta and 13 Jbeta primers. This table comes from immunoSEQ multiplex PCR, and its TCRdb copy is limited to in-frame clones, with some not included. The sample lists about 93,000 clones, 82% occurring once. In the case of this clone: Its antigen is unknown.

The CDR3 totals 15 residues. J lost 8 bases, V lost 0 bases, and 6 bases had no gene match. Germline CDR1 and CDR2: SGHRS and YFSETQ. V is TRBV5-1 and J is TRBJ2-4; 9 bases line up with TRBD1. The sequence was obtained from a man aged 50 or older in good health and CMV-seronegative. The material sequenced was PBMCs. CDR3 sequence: CASSLADRGSDIQYF. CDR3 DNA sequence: TGCGCCAGCAGCTTGGCGGACAGGGGCTCAGACATTCAGTACTTC.